Shown below are 18 T cell receptor beta chains from a single sample sequenced in a study of beta chain features in type 1 diabetes. The investigators reverse transcribed all of the isolated RNA, so they sequenced expressed TCRB transcripts. The table came from immunoSEQ multiplex PCR; TCRdb's copy has only in-frame clones and leaves some out. The sample consists of about 360,000 clones, roughly an eighth of them appearing once. The sample consisted of naive CD4+ T cells from blood. The receptors derive from a man between 18 and 35 years old in good health.

This clone was recorded a few times. The V call is TRBV4-1, the J call TRBJ2-3; 9 bases match TRBD2. The CDR3 contains 16 residues. Germline V gene lookup returns CDR1 MGHRA and CDR2 YSYEKL. The ends lost 4 bases at V and 0 bases at J; junction bases unmatched: 5. CDR3 nucleotide sequence: TGCGCCAGCAGCCCCGGACTAGCGCTGAGCACAGATACGCAGTATTTT. Encoded protein: CASSPGLALSTDTQYF.

This clone was seen a few times. CDR3: CASSILAGVGDTQYF. The CDR3 DNA reads as TGTGCCAGTAGTATTCTAGCGGGAGTTGGTGATACGCAGTATTTT. The chain couples TRBV19 to TRBJ2-3; 10 bases map to TRBD2. The CDR3 length is 15 residues. The germline CDR1 and CDR2 sequences are LNHDA and SQIVND (reference sequence). V shed 3 bases, J shed 6 bases, and the junction held 6 bases outside the gene matches.

The chain links TRBV9 to TRBJ2-2; possible D gene TRBD1, 6 bases. The germline V gene encodes CDR1 SGDLS and CDR2 YYNGEE. This CDR3 has 16 amino acids. The ends were cut back, 5 bases at V and 4 bases at J, with 18 bases in the middle. The CDR3 nucleotides are TGTGCCAGCAGAGATGTAAGGGCAGGGGTCACCGGGGAGCTGTTTTTT. This sequence encodes CASRDVRAGVTGELFF.

There are a few counts of this clone. The J gene is TRBJ2-1, the V gene TRBV7-3; 8 bases agree with TRBD2. Germline V gene sequence: CDR1 SGHTA, CDR2 FQGTGA. The CDR3 length is 16 residues. V was pared by 5 bases and J by 6 bases, with 12 bases of the junction left unmatched. In nucleotides, the CDR3 is TGTGCCAGCAGCCCCGTCGGAGCGGGAGCAGGCAATGAGCAGTTCTTC. Its translation is CASSPVGAGAGNEQFF.

This clone was observed a handful of times. The gene calls are TRBV5-1 and TRBJ1-2; 11 nucleotides align to TRBD1. The ends lost 2 bases at V and 7 bases at J; junction bases unmatched: 4. Germline V gives CDR1 SGHRS, CDR2 YFSETQ. The CDR3 is 14 amino acids. The CDR3 spells CASSLGQGAFGYTF. The CDR3 coding sequence is TGCGCCAGCAGCTTAGGACAGGGGGCCTTTGGCTACACCTTC.

The chain couples TRBV27 to TRBJ2-1; weak D call: TRBD2 (7 bases). Per the germline V gene, CDR1 is MNHEY and CDR2 is SMNVEV (reference sequence). The V end lost 6 bases, the J end lost 8 bases, and 14 bases lay between the germline ends. The CDR3 is 13 residues long. CDR3 sequence reads: CASRAIGGDEQFF. As DNA, the CDR3 is TGTGCCAGCAGGGCAATAGGGGGGGATGAGCAGTTCTTC.

The chain recombines TRBV18 with TRBJ2-3; 7 bases map to TRBD1. There are 15 residues in the CDR3. J gave up 1 base and V 5 bases, and 6 bases lay outside the gene matches. The V gene's germline CDR1 is KGHSH and CDR2 LQKENI. The CDR3 region has the DNA TGTGCCAGCTCAATTAACAGGGGTCGCACAGATACGCAGTATTTT. The encoded protein is CASSINRGRTDTQYF.

This clone was seen a handful of times. V and J are TRBV18 and TRBJ2-1; 7 bases align to TRBD1. V lost 4 bases and J lost 1; bases outside the gene matches: 4. Germline values: CDR1 KGHSH, CDR2 LQKENI. The CDR3 is made up of 15 amino acids. The CDR3 nucleotides read TGTGCCAGCTCACTCAGGGACAGTTCCTACAATGAGCAGTTCTTC. This encodes CASSLRDSSYNEQFF. Together with reference TRBV18 and TRBJ2-1, the CDR3 gives the full variable domain: NAGVMQNPRHLVRRRGQEARLRCSPMKGHSHVYWYRQLPEEGLKFMVYLQKENIIDESGMPKERFSAEFPKEGPSILRIQQVVRGDSAAYFCASSLRDSSYNEQFFGPGTRLTVL.

This clone has only a few counts. The chain recombines TRBV5-1 with TRBJ2-1; 10 bases line up with TRBD2. The V segment lost 3 bases and the J segment 4 bases; nucleotides outside the gene matches: 7. The CDR3 totals 16 residues. In germline, CDR1 is SGHRS, CDR2 YFSETQ. The CDR3 here is CASSSGLAEGYNEQFF. CDR3 nucleotide sequence: TGCGCCAGCAGCTCCGGACTAGCGGAGGGGTACAATGAGCAGTTCTTC.

This clone was counted only a few times. This chain joins TRBV7-3 and TRBJ2-2; 7 positions match TRBD1. CDR1 and CDR2 from the germline V gene are SGHTA and FQGTGA. The V gene end was trimmed by 2 bases and the J gene end by 3 bases; junction bases not matched to a gene: 3. This CDR3 contains 15 residues. The CDR3 DNA reads TGTGCCAGCAGCTTAGGGACAGCTGACACCGGGGAGCTGTTTTTT. It translates to CASSLGTADTGELFF. Variable domain in full (rest from reference TRBV7-3 and TRBJ2-2): GAGVSQTPSNKVTEKGKYVELRCDPISGHTALYWYRQSLGQGPEFLIYFQGTGAADDSGLPNDRFFAVRPEGSVSTLKIQRTERGDSAVYLCASSLGTADTGELFFGEGSRLTVL.

V gene TRBV7-6 combines with J gene TRBJ2-3, with 9 bases aligning to TRBD2. V shed 6 bases and J 2 bases; nucleotides not matched to a gene: 9. Germline V CDR1 and CDR2: SGHVS, FNYEAQ. This CDR3 is built from 16 residues. In DNA form, the CDR3 reads TGTGCCAGCAGAGATTGGCGGGAGGGCCCCACAGATACGCAGTATTTT. Translated: CASRDWREGPTDTQYF.

The V and J genes are TRBV6-4 and TRBJ2-1, with D unresolved. V lost 9 bases and J 6 bases, leaving 6 bases between the germline ends. The CDR3 covers 10 residues. Per the germline V gene, CDR1 is MRHNA and CDR2 is SNTAGT. The CDR3 DNA reads TGTGCCAGAACCAGCAATGAGCAGTTCTTC. It translates to CARTSNEQFF.

J is TRBJ2-1 and V is TRBV19; 9 positions agree with TRBD2. V was pared by 7 bases and J by 4 bases, with 5 bases of the junction left unmatched. Germline CDR1 and CDR2: LNHDA and SQIVND (reference sequence). This CDR3 region has 14 residues. CDR3 sequence reads: CASKAGGRYNEQFF. CDR3 in DNA: TGTGCCAGTAAAGCGGGAGGAAGATACAATGAGCAGTTCTTC.

This clone was detected a few times. This sequence joins TRBV18 and TRBJ1-5, with a weak D call TRBD1 (5 bases). V was trimmed by 3 bases and J by 7 bases, leaving 10 bases between them. CDR3 size: 13 residues. Germline-derived CDR1 and CDR2 are KGHSH and LQKENI. The CDR3 bases are TGTGCCAGCTCACCCGACAGAGAGCAGCCCCAGCATTTT. This sequence encodes CASSPDREQPQHF.

The rearrangement joins TRBV5-1 to TRBJ1-6; no clear D. Deletions cut 1 base from V and 7 bases from J, with 9 bases between. Germline V gene data show CDR1 as SGHRS and CDR2 as YFSETQ. The CDR3 runs to 14 residues. The DNA of the CDR3 is TGCGCCAGCAGCTTGCAAAGGGAGAATTCACCCCTCCACTTT. As protein: CASSLQRENSPLHF.

This clone has just a few counts. The V and J genes are TRBV4-3 and TRBJ1-2; the match to TRBD1 covers 8 bases. This CDR3 is built from 16 residues. With 1 base clipped from V and 4 bases from J, the junction kept 8 bases outside the gene matches. The germline CDR1 and CDR2 sequences are LGHNA and YSLEER. CDR3 nucleotide sequence: TGCGCCAGCAGCCAAGGGGGTCAGGGGGCTACCTATGGCTACACCTTC. It translates to CASSQGGQGATYGYTF.

This clone has only a few counts. The V and J genes are TRBV19 and TRBJ2-2, with 8 positions matching TRBD1. Trimming removed 11 bases from V and 5 bases from J; junction bases left unmatched: 7. The germline V gene has CDR1 LNHDA and CDR2 SQIVND (reference sequence). The CDR3 totals 13 residues. Here the CDR3 reads CAVWTGLTGELFF. DNA for the CDR3: TGTGCCGTATGGACAGGGCTTACCGGGGAGCTGTTTTTT.

The table lists this clone with a few counts. The chain combines TRBV5-1 with TRBJ1-4, with D tentatively TRBD1 (6 bases). CDR3 length equals 14 residues. Germline V gene data show CDR1 as SGHRS and CDR2 as YFSETQ. Trimming left V 2 bases short and J 7 bases short, with 12 bases between. This chain's CDR3 is CASSFSRGTEKLFF. The DNA for the CDR3 is TGCGCCAGCAGCTTTTCCAGGGGTACTGAAAAACTGTTTTTT.